This T cell receptor beta chain was sequenced for a study of T-cell reconstitution after alpha-beta-depleted transplantation in children. Study-wide results and caveats: Fresh T-cell production supplied most of the T-cell counts and diversity seen one year after transplant. Some patients owed their high day-60 TCRbeta diversity to surviving recipient T cells and thymic progenitors. The study reportedly traced alpha-beta T cells about two months after transplant to several hundred expanded graft clones.

This clonotype was seen a few times. Its antigen is as yet unknown. V was trimmed by 4 bases and J by 4 bases, leaving 13 bases between them. The CDR3 covers 14 residues. Per germline, CDR1 KGHSH and CDR2 LQKENI. Unique molecular identifiers were built into the TCRbeta library. TCRdb used MiXCR to reprocess the PCR reads, holding one entry per CDR3 protein. The table lists about 300,000 distinct CDR3 sequences, around 10% of them singletons. The sequence came from a boy under three years old with acute myeloid leukemia, due to receive a stem cell transplant. The sequenced sample was PBMCs, obtained before TCRalphabeta/CD19-depleted stem cell transplant. The gene calls are TRBV18 and TRBJ1-1; D call uncertain. The CDR3 nucleotides are TGTGCCAGCTCACTAGGTCGGGGTACCACTGAAGCTTTCTTT. Translated, it gives CASSLGRGTTEAFF.